A selection of T cell receptor beta chains follows, all from one sample in a study of molecular identifiers for immune sequencing clone quantification. TCRdb redid the calling of the PCR reads with MiXCR, one entry per CDR3 protein. The sample holds about 630,000 distinct CDR3 sequences; 25% are singletons and the top ten take 0.75% to 0.8%. Sequenced material: naive CD8+ T cells from blood, with Jurkat cell RNA spiked in. The receptor set was obtained from a human donor in good health. Some libraries in this study had Jurkat cell RNA spiked in. Each CDR3 is given with its conserved first and last residue. A D gene is named only where the DNA matches it firmly. Size values are once, few and many counts, or a class for expanded clones, and some rows have none.

J gene: TRBJ1-1
clone size: .
V gene: TRBV6-5
D gene: .
CDR3 protein: CASSYEGLEAFF
CDR3 DNA: TGTGCCAGCAGTTACGAGGGCCTTGAAGCTTTCTTT

J gene: TRBJ2-5
clone size: few
V gene: TRBV20-1
D gene: .
CDR3 protein: CSASGQTIQETQYF
CDR3 DNA: TGCAGTGCTAGCGGACAGACTATCCAAGAGACCCAGTACTTC

J gene: TRBJ2-7
clone size: few
V gene: TRBV7-9
D gene: .
CDR3 protein: CASSLEPPLYEQYF
CDR3 DNA: TGTGCCAGCAGCTTAGAACCCCCACTTTACGAGCAGTACTTC

J gene: TRBJ1-1
clone size: many
V gene: TRBV7-6
D gene: .
CDR3 protein: CASSPQDIMNTEAFF
CDR3 DNA: TGTGCCAGCAGCCCACAGGACATCATGAACACTGAAGCTTTCTTT

J gene: TRBJ2-3
clone size: many
V gene: TRBV10-3
D gene: .
CDR3 protein: CAISVSGTDTQYF
CDR3 DNA: TGTGCCATCAGTGTGTCCGGCACAGATACGCAGTATTTT

J gene: TRBJ2-6
clone size: many
V gene: TRBV19
D gene: TRBD2
CDR3 protein: CASSMMGGVGANVLTF
CDR3 DNA: TGTGCCAGTAGTATGATGGGAGGGGTCGGGGCCAACGTCCTGACTTTC

J gene: TRBJ2-2
clone size: few
V gene: TRBV12-3/TRBV12-4
D gene: TRBD2
CDR3 protein: CASSLALAGARNTGELFF
CDR3 DNA: TGTGCCAGCAGTTTAGCACTAGCGGGGGCCCGGAACACCGGGGAGCTGTTTTTT

J gene: TRBJ1-1
clone size: .
V gene: TRBV11-3
D gene: .
CDR3 protein: CASSPIGPTTEAFF
CDR3 DNA: TGTGCCAGCAGCCCTATAGGACCGACCACTGAAGCTTTCTTT

J gene: TRBJ2-3
clone size: few
V gene: TRBV19
D gene: TRBD1
CDR3 protein: CASRTGTGSDTQYF
CDR3 DNA: TGTGCCAGTAGAACCGGGACAGGATCAGATACGCAGTATTTT

J gene: TRBJ1-1
clone size: many
V gene: TRBV6-2/TRBV6-3
D gene: .
CDR3 protein: CASSGRQAAEAFF
CDR3 DNA: TGTGCCAGCAGTGGACGACAGGCCGCTGAAGCTTTCTTT

J gene: TRBJ2-7
clone size: many
V gene: TRBV28
D gene: .
CDR3 protein: CASSPTGINIYEQYF
CDR3 DNA: TGTGCCAGCAGCCCCACAGGGATCAACATCTACGAGCAGTACTTC

J gene: TRBJ2-1
clone size: .
V gene: TRBV28
D gene: .
CDR3 protein: CASRLGSDEQFF
CDR3 DNA: TGTGCCAGCAGACTAGGTTCAGATGAGCAGTTCTTC

J gene: TRBJ1-5
clone size: many
V gene: TRBV18
D gene: .
CDR3 protein: CASSPPGSQPQHF
CDR3 DNA: TGTGCCAGCTCACCACCGGGGAGCCAGCCCCAGCATTTT

J gene: TRBJ2-1
clone size: .
V gene: TRBV2
D gene: .
CDR3 protein: CASSERGVNYNEQFF
CDR3 DNA: TGTGCCAGCAGTGAAAGAGGGGTCAACTACAATGAGCAGTTCTTC

J gene: TRBJ1-4
clone size: .
V gene: TRBV6-5
D gene: .
CDR3 protein: CASSYSSPGTIRAGEKLFF
CDR3 DNA: TGTGCCAGCAGTTACTCGAGCCCGGGGACGATAAGGGCGGGTGAAAAACTGTTTTTT

J gene: TRBJ2-3
clone size: .
V gene: TRBV27
D gene: .
CDR3 protein: CASTEVGFSDTQYF
CDR3 DNA: TGTGCCAGCACCGAGGTTGGGTTTTCAGATACGCAGTATTTT

J gene: TRBJ2-7
clone size: many
V gene: TRBV20-1
D gene: .
CDR3 protein: CSAREQNGQSPYEQYF
CDR3 DNA: TGCAGTGCTAGAGAACAAAACGGACAGAGCCCCTACGAGCAGTACTTC

J gene: TRBJ2-5
clone size: .
V gene: TRBV2
D gene: TRBD1
CDR3 protein: CASSGQELSETQYF
CDR3 DNA: TGTGCCAGCAGCGGACAGGAACTGAGCGAGACCCAGTACTTC

J gene: TRBJ1-5
clone size: many
V gene: TRBV4-1
D gene: .
CDR3 protein: CASSPEPGLSNQPQHF
CDR3 DNA: TGCGCCAGCAGCCCGGAGCCAGGGCTTAGCAATCAGCCCCAGCATTTT

J gene: TRBJ2-7
clone size: .
V gene: TRBV7-6
D gene: TRBD2
CDR3 protein: CASSFSGGGEQCF
CDR3 DNA: TGTGCCAGCAGCTTTAGCGGGGGCGGTGAGCAGTGCTTC

J gene: TRBJ2-2
clone size: few
V gene: TRBV9
D gene: TRBD1
CDR3 protein: CASSPPDRGPNTGELFF
CDR3 DNA: TGTGCCAGCAGCCCGCCGGACAGGGGGCCGAACACCGGGGAGCTGTTTTTT

J gene: TRBJ2-1
clone size: .
V gene: TRBV19
D gene: TRBD1
CDR3 protein: CASTLDRASSYNEQFF
CDR3 DNA: TGTGCCAGTACCCTAGACAGGGCAAGCTCCTACAATGAGCAGTTCTTC

J gene: TRBJ2-5
clone size: few
V gene: TRBV27
D gene: TRBD2
CDR3 protein: CASSQEAGGPETQYF
CDR3 DNA: TGTGCCAGCAGTCAAGAAGCGGGAGGGCCGGAGACCCAGTACTTC

J gene: TRBJ1-2
clone size: many
V gene: TRBV12-3/TRBV12-4
D gene: .
CDR3 protein: CASRSPGHENGYTF
CDR3 DNA: TGTGCCAGCAGATCACCGGGACACGAAAATGGCTACACCTTC

J gene: TRBJ2-7
clone size: .
V gene: TRBV3-2
D gene: .
CDR3 protein: CAGLSKGEQYF
CDR3 DNA: TGTGCCGGGCTATCAAAGGGCGAGCAGTACTTC

J gene: TRBJ2-7
clone size: many
V gene: TRBV4-3
D gene: .
CDR3 protein: CASSQRGSRAYEQYF
CDR3 DNA: TGCGCCAGCAGCCAACGGGGGTCGCGAGCTTACGAGCAGTACTTC

J gene: TRBJ2-7
clone size: .
V gene: TRBV7-9
D gene: .
CDR3 protein: CASSILYGGGYEQYF
CDR3 DNA: TGTGCCAGCAGCATACTTTACGGAGGGGGCTACGAGCAGTACTTC

J gene: TRBJ2-3
clone size: few
V gene: TRBV14
D gene: .
CDR3 protein: CASSLTRGSADTQYF
CDR3 DNA: TGTGCCAGCAGCCTAACCAGGGGTAGCGCAGATACGCAGTATTTT

J gene: TRBJ2-3
clone size: once
V gene: TRBV7-9
D gene: TRBD2
CDR3 protein: CASRGTSGSRPDTPYF
CDR3 DNA: TGTGCCAGCCGCGGGACTAGCGGGAGTCGCCCAGATACGCCGTATTTT

J gene: TRBJ2-5
clone size: .
V gene: TRBV10-2
D gene: .
CDR3 protein: CASSEYYLETGDQETQYF
CDR3 DNA: TGCGCCAGCAGTGAGTACTACTTGGAAACCGGGGACCAAGAGACCCAGTACTTC

J gene: TRBJ2-7
clone size: few
V gene: TRBV5-3
D gene: .
CDR3 protein: CASSAGTPVYEQYF
CDR3 DNA: TGTGCCAGCAGTGCCGGGACTCCTGTCTACGAGCAGTACTTC

J gene: TRBJ2-7
clone size: .
V gene: TRBV7-9
D gene: TRBD2
CDR3 protein: CASSLGREGPYEQYF
CDR3 DNA: TGTGCCAGCAGCTTGGGGCGGGAGGGTCCCTACGAGCAGTACTTC

J gene: TRBJ2-2
clone size: few
V gene: TRBV4-3
D gene: .
CDR3 protein: CASSQDGGFGDTGELFF
CDR3 DNA: TGCGCCAGCAGCCAAGATGGTGGTTTTGGTGACACCGGGGAGCTGTTTTTT

J gene: TRBJ2-3
clone size: many
V gene: TRBV5-8
D gene: .
CDR3 protein: CANPMRRTDTQYF
CDR3 DNA: TGTGCCAACCCGATGAGACGCACAGATACGCAGTATTTT

J gene: TRBJ2-1
clone size: .
V gene: TRBV12-3/TRBV12-4
D gene: .
CDR3 protein: CASSSTGRGEQFF
CDR3 DNA: TGTGCCAGCAGTTCAACAGGGCGGGGTGAGCAGTTCTTC

J gene: TRBJ2-3
clone size: many
V gene: TRBV14
D gene: .
CDR3 protein: CASSPRTGTNTDTQYF
CDR3 DNA: TGTGCCAGCAGCCCCCGGACAGGGACTAACACAGATACGCAGTATTTT

J gene: TRBJ2-2
clone size: few
V gene: TRBV18
D gene: .
CDR3 protein: CASSPDYVGNTGELFF
CDR3 DNA: TGTGCCAGCTCACCCGATTACGTGGGGAACACCGGGGAGCTGTTTTTT

J gene: TRBJ2-7
clone size: few
V gene: TRBV11-2
D gene: TRBD2
CDR3 protein: CASSLHGLAGVQGNEQYF
CDR3 DNA: TGTGCCAGCAGCCTCCACGGACTAGCGGGAGTACAGGGTAACGAGCAGTACTTC

J gene: TRBJ2-2
clone size: few
V gene: TRBV19
D gene: TRBD1
CDR3 protein: CASSIDGTGTTGELFF
CDR3 DNA: TGTGCCAGTAGTATAGACGGGACAGGGACCACCGGGGAGCTGTTTTTT

J gene: TRBJ2-2
clone size: .
V gene: TRBV4-3
D gene: TRBD1
CDR3 protein: CASSHTGTGHTGEQFF
CDR3 DNA: TGCGCCAGCAGCCATACCGGGACAGGGCACACCGGGGAGCAGTTTTTT

J gene: TRBJ1-6
clone size: once
V gene: TRBV6-5
D gene: .
CDR3 protein: CASTDGGGSPKGSYNSPLHF
CDR3 DNA: TGTGCCAGCACGGATGGCGGGGGCAGCCCCAAAGGGTCCTATAATTCACCCCTCCACTTT